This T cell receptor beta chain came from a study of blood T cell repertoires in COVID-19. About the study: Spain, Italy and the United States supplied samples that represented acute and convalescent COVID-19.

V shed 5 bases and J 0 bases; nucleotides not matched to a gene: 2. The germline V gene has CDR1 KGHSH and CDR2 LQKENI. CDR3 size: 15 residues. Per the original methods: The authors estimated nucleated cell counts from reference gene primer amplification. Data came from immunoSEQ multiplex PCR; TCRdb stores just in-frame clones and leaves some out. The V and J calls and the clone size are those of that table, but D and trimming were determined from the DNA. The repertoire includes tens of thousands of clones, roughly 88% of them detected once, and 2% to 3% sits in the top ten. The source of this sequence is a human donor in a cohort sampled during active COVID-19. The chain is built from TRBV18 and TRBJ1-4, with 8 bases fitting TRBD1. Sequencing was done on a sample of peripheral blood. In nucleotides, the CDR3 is TGTGCCAGCTCAGGACAGGGACCAACTAATGAAAAACTGTTTTTT. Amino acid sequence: CASSGQGPTNEKLFF.